This TCR beta chain was captured by sequencing in a study of PD-L1 blockade in urothelial cancer. Study information: Atezolizumab 1,200 mg was given intravenously every 3 weeks, starting 2014. There were a median of around 140,000 T cells in blood samples. Blood analysis occurred 3 weeks (second dose) and 6 weeks after treatment start.

Germline V gives CDR1 MNHNY, CDR2 SVGAGI (reference sequence). The CDR3 covers 16 residues. With V trimmed by 7 bases and J by 7 bases, 15 bases remained unmatched. Synthetic templates analogous to TCR were spiked into all PCRs individually. TCRdb keeps only in-frame clones here, not all; method: immunoSEQ multiplex PCR. Among about 74,000 clones listed, approximately 80% were seen once. The TCR was taken from a man between 65 and 85 years old with urothelial cancer. The V and J genes are TRBV6-6 and TRBJ1-4, with TRBD1 matching over 7 bases. The sample in question was PBMCs, obtained around atezolizumab (anti-PD-L1) treatment. The CDR3: CASTRQGGIVIEKLFF. For the CDR3, the DNA is TGTGCCAGCACCCGACAGGGTGGTATAGTAATTGAAAAACTGTTTTTT.